The 9 T cell receptor beta chains reported below all come from one sample, sequenced in a study of T-cell reconstitution after alpha-beta-depleted transplantation in children. TCRbeta library preparation incorporated unique molecular identifiers. A single record per CDR3 protein comes from TCRdb applying MiXCR to the PCR reads. Here the sample spans about 600,000 distinct CDR3 sequences, roughly 13% being singletons. Here the sequenced sample was PBMCs, mostly from graft donor cells, taken 360 days after TCRalphabeta/CD19-depleted stem cell transplant. The receptors stem from a male patient younger than 18 who had a stem cell transplant for acute myeloid leukemia, so the T cells may come from the graft donor.

This clonotype was detected many times. The chain has TRBV29-1 and TRBJ2-7; D gene uncertain. Trimming cost V 4 bases and J 0 bases, with 16 bases left between them. The CDR3 length is 15 residues. Germline V CDR1 and CDR2: SQVTM, ANQGSEA. CDR3: CSVAFLHLLSYEQYF. The CDR3 region has the DNA TGCAGCGTTGCCTTCTTACACCTACTCTCCTACGAGCAGTACTTC.

There are a few counts of this clonotype. The rearrangement joins TRBV4-3 to TRBJ2-1, with 10 bases matching TRBD2. This CDR3 is 17 amino acids long. Losses at the gene ends were 0 bases for V and 7 bases for J; bases not matched to a gene: 9. The V gene's germline CDR1 is LGHNA and CDR2 YSLEER. This CDR3 reads CASSQDGLAGDVNEQFF. The CDR3 DNA follows: TGCGCCAGCAGCCAAGATGGGCTAGCGGGAGATGTAAATGAGCAGTTCTTC.

The rearrangement uses TRBV6-2 or TRBV6-3 and TRBJ2-1; 13 nucleotides align to TRBD2. This CDR3 is 17 amino acids long. The trim removed 8 bases at V and 7 bases at J, leaving 14 bases unmatched. CDR1 is MNHEY and CDR2 is SVGEGT in the germline V gene. The CDR3 region is CASSFRPRTSGSNEQFF. The CDR3 DNA reads TGTGCCAGCTCCTTTCGTCCCCGGACTAGCGGGAGTAATGAGCAGTTCTTC.

J is TRBJ2-1 and V is TRBV12-3 or TRBV12-4; 12 positions agree with TRBD2. The trim removed 0 bases at V and 10 bases at J, leaving 10 bases unmatched. This CDR3 has 17 residues. CDR3: CASSLAAGLAGQMEQFF. CDR3 sequence (DNA): TGTGCCAGCAGTTTAGCGGCGGGACTAGCGGGTCAAATGGAGCAGTTCTTC.

This clonotype was detected ten times or more. J is TRBJ2-1 and V is TRBV7-2, with D possibly matching TRBD2 (6 bases). The V end lost 1 base, the J end lost 15 bases, and 13 bases lay between the germline ends. CDR1 and CDR2 (germline): SGHTA, FQGNSA. This CDR3 is built from 12 residues. The CDR3 coding sequence is TGTGCCAGCAGCTTAGACGGGAGCTTTCTGTTCTTC. Translation: CASSLDGSFLFF.

The V call is TRBV18, the J call TRBJ1-1, with 9 bases aligning to TRBD1. This CDR3 has 16 amino acids. Per germline, CDR1 KGHSH and CDR2 LQKENI. The V and J ends lost 6 bases and 0 bases, in that order; junction bases with no gene match: 8. DNA of the CDR3: TGTGCCAGCTCGTTAAGGACAGGGGATATGAACACTGAAGCTTTCTTT. It encodes CASSLRTGDMNTEAFF.

In nucleotides, the CDR3 is TGTGCCAACCCGGACCCAGAGGATACGCAGTATTTT. Its protein product is CANPDPEDTQYF. The rearrangement uses TRBV7-2 and TRBJ2-3; D unresolved. The V and J ends lost 10 bases and 6 bases respectively, with 14 bases between them. The V gene's germline CDR1 is SGHTA and CDR2 FQGNSA. This CDR3 is 12 amino acids long.

This clonotype was observed many times. The V gene is TRBV29-1, the J gene TRBJ2-2; no definite D call. The CDR3 has 12 amino acids. The V end was cut by 8 bases, the J end by 4 bases, with 11 bases between. The germline V gene has CDR1 SQVTM and CDR2 ANQGSEA. CDR3 loop: CSTVEATGELFF. For the CDR3, the DNA is TGCAGCACGGTAGAGGCCACCGGGGAGCTGTTTTTT.

The sample holds a few counts of this clonotype. The V gene is TRBV7-2, the J gene TRBJ2-7; unclear D gene. The CDR3 spans 14 residues. Trimming cost V 1 base and J 1 base, with 8 bases left between them. Germline loops: CDR1 SGHTA, CDR2 FQGNSA. This CDR3 is CASSLVPASYEQYF. As DNA, the CDR3 is TGTGCCAGCAGCTTAGTGCCAGCGTCCTACGAGCAGTACTTC.